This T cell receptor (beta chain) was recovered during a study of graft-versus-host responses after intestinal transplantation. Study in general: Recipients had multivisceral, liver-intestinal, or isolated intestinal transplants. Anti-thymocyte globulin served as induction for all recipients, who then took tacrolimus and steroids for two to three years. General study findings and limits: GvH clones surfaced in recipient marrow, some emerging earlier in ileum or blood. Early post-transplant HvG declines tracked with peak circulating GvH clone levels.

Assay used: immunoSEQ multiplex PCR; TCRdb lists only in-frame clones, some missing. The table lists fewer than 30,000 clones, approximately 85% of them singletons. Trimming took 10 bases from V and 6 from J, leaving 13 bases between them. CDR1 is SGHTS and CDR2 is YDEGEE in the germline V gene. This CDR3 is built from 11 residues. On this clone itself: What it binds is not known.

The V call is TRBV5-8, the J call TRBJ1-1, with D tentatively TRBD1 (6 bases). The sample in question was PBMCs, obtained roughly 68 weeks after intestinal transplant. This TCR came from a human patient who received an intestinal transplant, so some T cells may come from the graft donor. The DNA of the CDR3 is TGTGCCGCACAGGGTAGGGCTGAAGCTTTCTTT. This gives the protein CAAQGRAEAFF.